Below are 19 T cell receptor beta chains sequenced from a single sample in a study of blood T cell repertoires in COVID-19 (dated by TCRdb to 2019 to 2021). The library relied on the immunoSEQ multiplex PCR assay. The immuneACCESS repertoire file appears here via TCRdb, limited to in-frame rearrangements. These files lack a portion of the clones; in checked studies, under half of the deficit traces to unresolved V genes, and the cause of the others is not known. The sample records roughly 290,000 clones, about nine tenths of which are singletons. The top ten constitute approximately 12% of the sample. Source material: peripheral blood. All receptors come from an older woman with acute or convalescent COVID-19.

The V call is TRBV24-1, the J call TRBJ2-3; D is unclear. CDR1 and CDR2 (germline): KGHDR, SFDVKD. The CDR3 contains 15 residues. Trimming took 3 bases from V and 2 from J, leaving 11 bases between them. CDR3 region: CATSDPGGDTDTQYF. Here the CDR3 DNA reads TGTGCCACCAGTGATCCCGGCGGAGACACAGATACGCAGTATTTT.

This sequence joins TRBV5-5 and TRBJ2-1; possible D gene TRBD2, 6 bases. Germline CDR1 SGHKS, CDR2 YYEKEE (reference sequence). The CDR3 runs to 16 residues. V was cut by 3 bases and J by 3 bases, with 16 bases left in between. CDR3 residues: CASSSRRGVGYNEQFF. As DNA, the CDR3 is TGTGCCAGCAGCTCCAGGCGCGGGGTGGGCTACAATGAGCAGTTCTTC.

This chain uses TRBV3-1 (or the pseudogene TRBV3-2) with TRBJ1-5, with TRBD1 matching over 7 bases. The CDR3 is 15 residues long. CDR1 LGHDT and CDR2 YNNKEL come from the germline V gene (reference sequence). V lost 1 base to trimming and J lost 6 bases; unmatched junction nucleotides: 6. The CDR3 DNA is TGTGCCAGCAGCCAAGGGACCCAGGGGGGTCAGCCCCAGCATTTT. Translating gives CASSQGTQGGQPQHF.

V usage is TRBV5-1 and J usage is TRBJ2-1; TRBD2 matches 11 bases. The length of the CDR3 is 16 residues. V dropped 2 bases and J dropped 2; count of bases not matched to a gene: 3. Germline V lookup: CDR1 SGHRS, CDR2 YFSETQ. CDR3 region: CASSLIAGGTYNEQFF. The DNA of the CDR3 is TGCGCCAGCAGCTTAATAGCGGGGGGGACCTACAATGAGCAGTTCTTC.

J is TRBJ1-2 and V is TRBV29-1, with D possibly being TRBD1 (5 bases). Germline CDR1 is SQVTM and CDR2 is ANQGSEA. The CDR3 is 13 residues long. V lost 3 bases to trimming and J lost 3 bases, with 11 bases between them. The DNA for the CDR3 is TGCAGCGTTGATGTACCGGGGGACTATGGCTACACCTTC. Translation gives CSVDVPGDYGYTF.

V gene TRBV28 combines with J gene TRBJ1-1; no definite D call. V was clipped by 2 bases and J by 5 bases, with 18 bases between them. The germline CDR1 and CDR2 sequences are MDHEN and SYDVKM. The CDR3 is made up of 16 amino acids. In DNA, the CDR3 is TGTGCCAGCAGTTTACCACCGAGGCTATTGCGGACTGAAGCTTTCTTT. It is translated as CASSLPPRLLRTEAFF.

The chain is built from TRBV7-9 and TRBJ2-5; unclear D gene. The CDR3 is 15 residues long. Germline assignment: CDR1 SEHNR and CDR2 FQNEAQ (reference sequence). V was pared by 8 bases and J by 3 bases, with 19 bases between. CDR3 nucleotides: TGTGCCAGCGTAGCAGCTGGGTCCGAGGAAGAGACCCAGTACTTC. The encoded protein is CASVAAGSEEETQYF.

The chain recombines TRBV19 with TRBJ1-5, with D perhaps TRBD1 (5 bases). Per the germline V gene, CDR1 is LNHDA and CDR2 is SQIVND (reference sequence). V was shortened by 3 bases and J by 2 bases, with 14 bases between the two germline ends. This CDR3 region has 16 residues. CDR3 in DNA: TGTGCCAGTAGTATCGGTTCCCCAGGGCGCAATCAGCCCCAGCATTTT. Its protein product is CASSIGSPGRNQPQHF.

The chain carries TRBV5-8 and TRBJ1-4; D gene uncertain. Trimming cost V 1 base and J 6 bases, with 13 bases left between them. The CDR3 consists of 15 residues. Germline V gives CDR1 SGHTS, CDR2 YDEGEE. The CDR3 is CASSLRPERDEKLFF. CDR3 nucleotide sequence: TGTGCCAGCAGCTTGAGGCCAGAGAGGGATGAAAAACTGTTTTTT.

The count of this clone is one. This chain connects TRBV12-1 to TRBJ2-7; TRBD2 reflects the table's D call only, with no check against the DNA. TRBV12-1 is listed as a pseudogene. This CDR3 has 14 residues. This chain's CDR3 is CASRGLAGYYEQYF. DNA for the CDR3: TGTGCCAGCAGGGGACTAGCGGGCTACTACGAGCAGTACTTC.

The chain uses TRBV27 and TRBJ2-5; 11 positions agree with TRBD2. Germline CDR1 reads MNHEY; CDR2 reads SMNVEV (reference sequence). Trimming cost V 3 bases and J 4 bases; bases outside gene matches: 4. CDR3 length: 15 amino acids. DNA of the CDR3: TGTGCCAGCAGTTTCGCTAGCGGGGGGTTAGAGACCCAGTACTTC. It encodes CASSFASGGLETQYF.

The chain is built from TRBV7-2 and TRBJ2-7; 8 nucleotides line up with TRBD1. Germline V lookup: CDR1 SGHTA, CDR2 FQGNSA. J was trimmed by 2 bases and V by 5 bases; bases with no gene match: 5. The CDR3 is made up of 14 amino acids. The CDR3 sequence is CASSRDRTAYEQYF. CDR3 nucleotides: TGTGCCAGCAGCCGGGACAGGACTGCCTACGAGCAGTACTTC.

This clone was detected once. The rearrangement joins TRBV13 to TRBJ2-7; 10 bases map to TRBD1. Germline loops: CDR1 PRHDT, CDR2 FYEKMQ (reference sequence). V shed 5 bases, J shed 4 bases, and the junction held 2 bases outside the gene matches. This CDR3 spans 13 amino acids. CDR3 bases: TGTGCCAGCAGCACGGACAGGGGGTACGAGCAGTACTTC. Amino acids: CASSTDRGYEQYF.

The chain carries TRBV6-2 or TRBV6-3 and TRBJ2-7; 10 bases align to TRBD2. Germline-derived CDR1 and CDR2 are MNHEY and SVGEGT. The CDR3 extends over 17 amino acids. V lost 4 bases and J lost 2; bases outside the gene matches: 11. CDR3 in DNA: TGTGCCAGCAGTTCTACTAGCGGGAACGCTAGTCCCTACGAGCAGTACTTC. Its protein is CASSSTSGNASPYEQYF.

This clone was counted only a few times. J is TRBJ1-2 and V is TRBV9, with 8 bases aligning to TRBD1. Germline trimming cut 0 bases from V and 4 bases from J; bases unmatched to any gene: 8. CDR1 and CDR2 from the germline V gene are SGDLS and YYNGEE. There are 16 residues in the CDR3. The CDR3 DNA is TGTGCCAGCAGCGTAGGGGCGGGACAGGTATCCTATGGCTACACCTTC. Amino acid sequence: CASSVGAGQVSYGYTF.

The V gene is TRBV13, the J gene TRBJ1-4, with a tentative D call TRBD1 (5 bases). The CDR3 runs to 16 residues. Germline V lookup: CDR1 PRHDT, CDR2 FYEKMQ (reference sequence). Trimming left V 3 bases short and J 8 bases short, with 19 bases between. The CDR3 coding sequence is TGTGCCAGCAGCTTCGGTCTTCGGGGGTTTTGGGAAAAACTGTTTTTT. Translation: CASSFGLRGFWEKLFF.

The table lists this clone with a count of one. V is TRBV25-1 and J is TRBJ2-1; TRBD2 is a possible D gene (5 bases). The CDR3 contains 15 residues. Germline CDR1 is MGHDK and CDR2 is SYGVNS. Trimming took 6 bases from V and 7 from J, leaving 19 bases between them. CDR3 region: CASRRPKILGNEQFF. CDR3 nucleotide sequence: TGTGCCAGCAGGAGGCCCAAAATACTAGGGAATGAGCAGTTCTTC. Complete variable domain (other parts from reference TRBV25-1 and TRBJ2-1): EADIYQTPRYLVIGTGKKITLECSQTMGHDKMYWYQQDPGMELHLIHYSYGVNSTEKGDLSSESTVSRIRTEHFPLTLESARPSHTSQYLCASRRPKILGNEQFFGPGTRLTVL.

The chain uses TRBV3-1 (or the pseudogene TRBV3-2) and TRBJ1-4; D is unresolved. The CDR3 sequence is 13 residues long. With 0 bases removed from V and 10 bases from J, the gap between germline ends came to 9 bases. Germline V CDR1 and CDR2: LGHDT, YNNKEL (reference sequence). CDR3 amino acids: CASSQDRFGKLFF. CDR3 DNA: TGTGCCAGCAGCCAAGACAGGTTTGGAAAACTGTTTTTT.

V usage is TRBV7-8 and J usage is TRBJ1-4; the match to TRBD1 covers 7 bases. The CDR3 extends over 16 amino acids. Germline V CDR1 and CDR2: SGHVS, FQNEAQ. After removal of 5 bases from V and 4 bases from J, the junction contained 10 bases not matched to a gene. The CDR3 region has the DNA TGTGCCAGCAGCCAACGGACAGGCCTTAATAATGAAAAACTGTTTTTT. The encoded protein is CASSQRTGLNNEKLFF.